This TCR beta chain derives from a study of shared clonotypes between healthy human individuals. Study information: Aged 18 to 49, the donors were two women and a few men. Used for every donor were three CD4 naive, three CD4 memory, two CD8 naive and one CD8 memory plate.

This clone was seen once. Its specificity is not known. The study, taken as a whole, reports: A few donors had about 5% of their naive CD4 clonotypes in common.

The naive CD8 population came from CD45RO-negative cells selected for CCR7, without terminally differentiated effector memory CD45RA+ cells. Donors were Caucasian adults residing in Nashville, Tennessee, USA. Assay: immunoSEQ multiplex PCR; the TCRdb copy retains only in-frame clones and omits some. The data hold under 850,000 clones, with 80% to 95% observed a single time. Specimen: naive CD8+ T cells sorted from blood. The origin of this receptor is a man in his thirties or forties in good health.

CDR3 nucleotide sequence: TGCAGCGTTCGGACTAGCGGGAGAATCTACGAGCAGTACTTC. The encoded protein is CSVRTSGRIYEQYF. This chain joins TRBV29-1 and TRBJ2-7; 13 nucleotides match TRBD2. Germline CDR1 and CDR2: SQVTM and ANQGSEA. V lost 5 bases to trimming and J lost 3 bases; unmatched junction nucleotides: 4. The CDR3 has 14 amino acids.